In its sample, the clone carrying this TCR beta chain was seen a few times. Antigen: not known. The sample is drawn from a study of T cell repertoires in cytomegalovirus infection. About the study: In public TCR beta signatures, there were indications of both CMV infection and matching HLA type. Notes on the study in general: Cumulated frequencies of public TCR beta families served to identify carriers of CMV plus the relevant HLA.

There are 14 residues in the CDR3. CDR1 is MNHEY, CDR2 SVGAGI, per germline. The V end was cut by 2 bases, the J end by 6 bases, with 11 bases between. TCRdb redid the calling of the reads with MiXCR, one entry per CDR3 protein. The sample includes about 770,000 distinct CDR3 sequences, about 28% of them seen just once. The TCR sequence derives from a human donor in good health (CMV status not recorded). Some clones in this sample may be carry-over from other donors' samples. The chain is built from TRBV6-5 and TRBJ2-1; D ambiguous. The sequencing here drew on cultured CD8+ T cells from PBMCs, taken from culture after CMV antigen stimulation. CDR3 sequence reads: CASSYADTANEQFF. Here the CDR3 DNA reads TGTGCCAGCAGTTACGCCGACACGGCCAATGAGCAGTTCTTC.